This entry describes one TCR beta chain. This entry belongs to a study of T cell responses to AZD1222 COVID-19 vaccine. Generated by immunoSEQ multiplex PCR, the TCRdb table keeps only in-frame clones and is missing some. The top ten hold around 4.4% of the sample, which has 100,000 to 150,000 clones, around 83% seen once. In germline, CDR1 is DFQATT, CDR2 SNEGSKA (reference sequence). The CDR3 spans 10 residues. V lost 5 bases to trimming and J lost 8 bases, with 9 bases between them. The J gene is TRBJ1-2, the V gene TRBV20-1; D is unresolved. This TCR derives from an adult who received the AZD1222 COVID-19 vaccine. Sequencing was performed on peripheral blood, taken 28 days after the second AZD1222 dose. The CDR3 sequence: CSAPPGGYTF. As DNA, the CDR3 is TGCAGTGCTCCGCCCGGAGGCTACACCTTC.